This TCR beta chain was captured in a study of OX40 agonist ivuxolimab in advanced cancers. Study-level results: The authors also found low normalized T-cell clonal expansion in some nonresponders. At 0.1 to 3.0 mg/kg, clonal expansion of CD4+ and CD8+ blood T cells had occurred by week 6.

Blood sampling was done at baseline, cycle 4 day 1, and cycle 7 day 1. Sequencing used immunoSEQ multiplex PCR; TCRdb keeps in-frame clones, though not all of them. This sample has roughly 50,000 clones; approximately 87% occur once, and the top ten carry around 10%. Concerning this clone: What it binds is unknown.

Trimming stripped 3 bases from V and 6 bases from J, with 15 bases between. This CDR3 is built from 14 residues. CDR1 is WSHSY and CDR2 is SAAADI in the germline V gene. The sequence derives from an adult with an advanced solid tumor such as melanoma, head and neck, liver or kidney cancer. This chain links TRBV10-2 with TRBJ2-7; possibly TRBD1 for D (6 bases). The sequences come from CD4+ or CD8+ T cells sorted from blood, collected in a trial of the OX40 agonist ivuxolimab. The CDR3 coding sequence is TGCGCCAGCAGTGACCCCCTAACAGGGATCGAGCAGTACTTC. This translates into CASSDPLTGIEQYF.